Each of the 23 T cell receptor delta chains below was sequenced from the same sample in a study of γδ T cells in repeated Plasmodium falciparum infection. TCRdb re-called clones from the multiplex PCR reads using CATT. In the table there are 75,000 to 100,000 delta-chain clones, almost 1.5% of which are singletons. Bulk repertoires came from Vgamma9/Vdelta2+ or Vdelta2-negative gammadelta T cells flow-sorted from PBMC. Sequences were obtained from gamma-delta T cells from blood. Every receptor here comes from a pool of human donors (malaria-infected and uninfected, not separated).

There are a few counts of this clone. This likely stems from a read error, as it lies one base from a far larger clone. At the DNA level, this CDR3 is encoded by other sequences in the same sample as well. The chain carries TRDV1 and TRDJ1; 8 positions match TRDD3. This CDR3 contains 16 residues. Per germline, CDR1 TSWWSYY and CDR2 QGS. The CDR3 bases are TGCGCTCTTGGGGAATTTGGGGGATCCTACACCGATAAACTCATCTTT. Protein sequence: CALGEFGGSYTDKLIF.

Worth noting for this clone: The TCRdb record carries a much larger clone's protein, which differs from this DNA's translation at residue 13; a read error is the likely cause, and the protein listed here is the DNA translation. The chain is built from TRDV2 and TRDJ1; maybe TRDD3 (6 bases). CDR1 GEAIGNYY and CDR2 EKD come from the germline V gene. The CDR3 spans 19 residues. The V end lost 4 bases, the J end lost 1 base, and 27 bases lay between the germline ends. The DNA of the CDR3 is TGTGCCTGTGATCCTCTTCCAGTCCGGATACCGGATATCACCGATAAACTCATCTTT. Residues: CACDPLPVRIPDITDKLIF.

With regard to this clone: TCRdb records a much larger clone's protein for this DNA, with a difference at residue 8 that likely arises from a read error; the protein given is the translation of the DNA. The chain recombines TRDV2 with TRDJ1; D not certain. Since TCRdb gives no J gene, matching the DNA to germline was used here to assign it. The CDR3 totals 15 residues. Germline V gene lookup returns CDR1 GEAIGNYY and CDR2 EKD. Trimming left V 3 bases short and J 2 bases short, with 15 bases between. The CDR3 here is CACDPLLVDTDKLIF. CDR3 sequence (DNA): TGTGCCTGTGACCCGTTGTTGGTGGATACCGATAAACTCATCTTT.

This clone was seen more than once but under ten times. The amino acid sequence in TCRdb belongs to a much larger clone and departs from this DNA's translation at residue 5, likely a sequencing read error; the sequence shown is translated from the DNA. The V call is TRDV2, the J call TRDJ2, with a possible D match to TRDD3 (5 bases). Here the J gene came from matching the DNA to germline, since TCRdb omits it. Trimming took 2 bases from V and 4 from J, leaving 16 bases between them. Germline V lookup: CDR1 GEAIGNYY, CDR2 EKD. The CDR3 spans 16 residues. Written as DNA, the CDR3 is TGTGCCTGTGACATGATTGGGGTGGGAGAGACAGCACAACTCTTCTTT. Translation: CACDMIGVGETAQLFF.

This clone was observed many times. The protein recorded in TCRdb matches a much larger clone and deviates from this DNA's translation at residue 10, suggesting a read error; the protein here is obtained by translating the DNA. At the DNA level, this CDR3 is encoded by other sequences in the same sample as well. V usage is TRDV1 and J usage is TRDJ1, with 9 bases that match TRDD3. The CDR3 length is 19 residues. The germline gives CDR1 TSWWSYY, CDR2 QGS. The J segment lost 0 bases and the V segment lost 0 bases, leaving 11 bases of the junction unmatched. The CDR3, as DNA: TGTGCTCTTGGGGAACTAGGCTGGGGGATGCCCTCATACACCGATAAACTCATCTTT. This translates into CALGELGWGMPSYTDKLIF.

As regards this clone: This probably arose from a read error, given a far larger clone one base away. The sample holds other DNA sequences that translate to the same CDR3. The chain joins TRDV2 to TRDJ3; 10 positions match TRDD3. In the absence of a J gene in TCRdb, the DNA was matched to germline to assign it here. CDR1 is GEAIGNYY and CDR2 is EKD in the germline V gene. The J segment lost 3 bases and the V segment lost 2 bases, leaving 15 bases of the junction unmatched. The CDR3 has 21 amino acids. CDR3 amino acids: CACDKLMGDTKTNWDTRQMFF. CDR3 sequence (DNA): TGTGCCTGTGACAAGTTAATGGGGGATACCAAAACGAACTGGGACACCCGACAGATGTTTTTC.

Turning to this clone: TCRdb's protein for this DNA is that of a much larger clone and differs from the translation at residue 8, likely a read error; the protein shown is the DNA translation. The DNA for the CDR3 is TGTGCTCTTGGGGCTTTCCGGTGGGACTGGGGGATTCCAAGCACCGATAAACTCATCTTT. This codes for CALGAFRWDWGIPSTDKLIF. V is TRDV1 and J is TRDJ1, with 10 bases aligning to TRDD3. V trimming: 4 bases; J trimming: 1 base; junction bases outside the gene matches: 18. Germline V gene data show CDR1 as TSWWSYY and CDR2 as QGS. This CDR3 is 20 amino acids long.

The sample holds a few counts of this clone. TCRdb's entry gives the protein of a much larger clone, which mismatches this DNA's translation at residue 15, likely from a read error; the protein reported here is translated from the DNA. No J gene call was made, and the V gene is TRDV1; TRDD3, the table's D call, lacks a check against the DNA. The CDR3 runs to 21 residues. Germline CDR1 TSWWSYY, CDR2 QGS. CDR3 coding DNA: TGTGCTCTTGGGGGACCCTCCCCCCCCCTACGCCCCCCGGGGGGTACCGATAAGCTCATCTTT. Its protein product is CALGGPSPPLRPPGGTDKLIF.

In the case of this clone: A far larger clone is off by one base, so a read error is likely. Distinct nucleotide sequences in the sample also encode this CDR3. For the CDR3, the DNA is TGTGCGCTTGGGGAACGGCGTGGTACTGGGGGATTCTACCTTCTTTACACCGATAAACTCATCTTT. This codes for CALGERRGTGGFYLLYTDKLIF. The chain recombines TRDV1 with TRDJ1; 10 bases fit TRDD3. CDR1 and CDR2 from the germline V gene are TSWWSYY and QGS. This CDR3 is 22 amino acids long.

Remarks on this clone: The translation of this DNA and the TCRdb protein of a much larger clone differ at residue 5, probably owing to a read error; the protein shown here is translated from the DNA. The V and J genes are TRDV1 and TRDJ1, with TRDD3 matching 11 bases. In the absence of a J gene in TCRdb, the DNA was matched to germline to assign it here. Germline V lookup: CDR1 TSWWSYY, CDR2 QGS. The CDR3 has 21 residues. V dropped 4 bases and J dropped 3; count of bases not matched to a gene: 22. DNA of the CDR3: TGTGCTCTTGGGGGAAGTATCCTACAAAACATTTGGGGGATACGCGCCGATAAACTCATCTTT. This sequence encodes CALGGSILQNIWGIRADKLIF.

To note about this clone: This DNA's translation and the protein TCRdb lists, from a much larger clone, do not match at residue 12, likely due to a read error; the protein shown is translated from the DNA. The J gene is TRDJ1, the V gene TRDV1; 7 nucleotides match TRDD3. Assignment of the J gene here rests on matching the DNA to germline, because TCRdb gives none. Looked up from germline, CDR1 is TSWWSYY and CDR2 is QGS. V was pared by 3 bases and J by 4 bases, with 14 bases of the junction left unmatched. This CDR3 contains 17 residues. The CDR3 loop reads CALGDPTRYGILDKLIF. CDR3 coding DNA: TGTGCTCTTGGGGATCCGACCCGCTACGGGATACTCGATAAACTCATCTTT.

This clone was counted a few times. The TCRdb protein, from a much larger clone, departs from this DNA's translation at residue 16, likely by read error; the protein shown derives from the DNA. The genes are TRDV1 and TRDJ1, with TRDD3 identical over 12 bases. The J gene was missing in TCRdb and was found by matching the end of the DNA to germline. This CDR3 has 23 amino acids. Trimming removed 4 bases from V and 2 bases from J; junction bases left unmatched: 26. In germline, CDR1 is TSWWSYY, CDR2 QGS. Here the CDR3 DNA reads TGTGCTCTTGGGGCTCGGCCTCTTCCTAATAGTCTGGGGGATACGTGTTATACCGATAAACTCATCTTT. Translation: CALGARPLPNSLGDTCYTDKLIF.

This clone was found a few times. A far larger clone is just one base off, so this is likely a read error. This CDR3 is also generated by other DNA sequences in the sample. This chain's CDR3 is CALGDPLGPTKSTGGLNTDKLIF. CDR3 DNA: TGTGCTCTTGGGGATCCGTTGGGGCCTACAAAATCTACTGGGGGACTAAACACCGATAAACTCATCTTT. This chain uses TRDV1 with TRDJ1, with 9 nucleotides matching TRDD3. TCRdb records no J gene; here it was assigned by comparing the DNA to germline. V dropped 3 bases and J dropped 0; count of bases not matched to a gene: 26. The CDR3 runs to 23 residues. Germline V gene data show CDR1 as TSWWSYY and CDR2 as QGS.

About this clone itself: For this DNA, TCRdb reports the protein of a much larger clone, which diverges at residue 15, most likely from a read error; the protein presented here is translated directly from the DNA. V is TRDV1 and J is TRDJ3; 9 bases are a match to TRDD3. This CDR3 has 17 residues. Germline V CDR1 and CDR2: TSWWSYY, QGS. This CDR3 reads CALGEGGYSWDTRQVFF. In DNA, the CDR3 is TGTGCTCTTGGGGAAGGGGGATACTCCTGGGACACCCGACAGGTGTTTTTC.

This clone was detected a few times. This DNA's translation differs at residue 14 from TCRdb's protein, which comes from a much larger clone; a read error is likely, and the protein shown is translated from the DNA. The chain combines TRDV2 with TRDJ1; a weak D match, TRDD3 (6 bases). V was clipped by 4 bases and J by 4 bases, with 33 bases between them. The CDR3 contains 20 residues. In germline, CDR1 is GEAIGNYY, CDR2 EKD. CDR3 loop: CACDPIKTPGTGKFLDKLIF. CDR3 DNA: TGTGCCTGTGATCCCATTAAAACCCCGGGTACTGGGAAGTTTCTCGATAAACTCATCTTT.

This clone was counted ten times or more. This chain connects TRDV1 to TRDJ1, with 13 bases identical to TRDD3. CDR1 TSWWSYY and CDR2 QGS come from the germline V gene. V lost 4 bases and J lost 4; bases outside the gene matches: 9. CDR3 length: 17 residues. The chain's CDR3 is CALGAGLLGDTGDKLIF. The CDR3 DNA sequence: TGTGCTCTTGGGGCCGGACTACTGGGGGATACGGGCGATAAACTCATCTTT.

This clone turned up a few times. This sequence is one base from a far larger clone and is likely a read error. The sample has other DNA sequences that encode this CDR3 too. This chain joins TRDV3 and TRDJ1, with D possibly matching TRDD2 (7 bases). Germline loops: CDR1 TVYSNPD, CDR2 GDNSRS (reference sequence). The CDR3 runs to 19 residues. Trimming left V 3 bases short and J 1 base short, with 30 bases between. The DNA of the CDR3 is TGTGCCTTACACAGATATTTCCTACGTGGGGGCCGGGTCACCGATAAACTCATCTTT. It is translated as CALHRYFLRGGRVTDKLIF.

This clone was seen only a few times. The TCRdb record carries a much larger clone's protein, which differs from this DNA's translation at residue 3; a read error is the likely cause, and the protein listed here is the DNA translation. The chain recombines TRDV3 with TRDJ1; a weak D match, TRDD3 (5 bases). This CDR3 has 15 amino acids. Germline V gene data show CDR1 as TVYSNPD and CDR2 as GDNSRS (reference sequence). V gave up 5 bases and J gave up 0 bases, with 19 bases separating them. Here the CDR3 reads CALRSLGWYTDKLIF. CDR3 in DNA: TGTGCCCTTCGTTCCCTGGGTTGGTACACCGATAAACTCATCTTT.

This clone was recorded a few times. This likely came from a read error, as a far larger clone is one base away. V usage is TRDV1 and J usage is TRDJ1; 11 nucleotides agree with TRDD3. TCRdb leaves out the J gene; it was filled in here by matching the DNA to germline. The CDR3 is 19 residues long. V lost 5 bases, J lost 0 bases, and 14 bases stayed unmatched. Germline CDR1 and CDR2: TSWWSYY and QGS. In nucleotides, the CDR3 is TGTGCTCTTGGGAAGCGGGAGCCCTACTGGGGGATAAACACCGATAAACTCATCTTT. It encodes CALGKREPYWGINTDKLIF.

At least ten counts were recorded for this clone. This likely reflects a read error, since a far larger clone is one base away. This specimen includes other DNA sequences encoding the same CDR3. The CDR3 DNA follows: TGTGCTCTTGGGGAGCTCCTGCCCCGTCACCTCAGGGGGGGATACACCGATAAACTCATCTTT. This gives the protein CALGELLPRHLRGGYTDKLIF. This chain links TRDV1 with TRDJ1; 7 positions match TRDD3. TCRdb carries no J gene annotation; the J gene was assigned here by matching the DNA with germline. CDR3 length: 21 residues. Germline-derived CDR1 and CDR2 are TSWWSYY and QGS. V lost 3 bases and J lost 0; bases outside the gene matches: 22.

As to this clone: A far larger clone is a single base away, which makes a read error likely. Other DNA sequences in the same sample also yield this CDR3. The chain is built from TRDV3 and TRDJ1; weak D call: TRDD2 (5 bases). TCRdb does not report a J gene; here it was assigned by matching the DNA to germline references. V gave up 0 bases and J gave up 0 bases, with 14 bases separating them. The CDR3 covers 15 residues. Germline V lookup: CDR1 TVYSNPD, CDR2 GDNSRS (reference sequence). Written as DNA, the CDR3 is TGTGCCTTTAGGAACGTACCTACGTACACCGATAAACTCATCTTT. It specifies CAFRNVPTYTDKLIF.

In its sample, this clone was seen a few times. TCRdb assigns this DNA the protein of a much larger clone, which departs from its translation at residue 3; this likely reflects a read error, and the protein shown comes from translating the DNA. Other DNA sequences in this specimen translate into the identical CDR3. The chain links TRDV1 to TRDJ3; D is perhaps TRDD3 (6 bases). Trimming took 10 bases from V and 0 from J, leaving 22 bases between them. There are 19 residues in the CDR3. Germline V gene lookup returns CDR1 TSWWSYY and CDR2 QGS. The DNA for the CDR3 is TGTGCTCCCGGGAAGCCCTGGGGCCTCAGCTCCTGGGACACCCGACAGATGTTTTTC. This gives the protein CAPGKPWGLSSWDTRQMFF.

The CDR3 nucleotides read TGTGCTCTTGGGGAACATTTGGGCTTACGGGGATACGCCAACTACACCGATAAACTCATCTTT. The encoded protein is CALGEHLGLRGYANYTDKLIF. The chain links TRDV1 to TRDJ1; 9 bases fit TRDD3. TCRdb leaves out the J gene; it was filled in here by matching the DNA to germline. Germline V gene sequence: CDR1 TSWWSYY, CDR2 QGS. The CDR3 length is 21 residues. V lost 1 base and J lost 0; bases outside the gene matches: 18.